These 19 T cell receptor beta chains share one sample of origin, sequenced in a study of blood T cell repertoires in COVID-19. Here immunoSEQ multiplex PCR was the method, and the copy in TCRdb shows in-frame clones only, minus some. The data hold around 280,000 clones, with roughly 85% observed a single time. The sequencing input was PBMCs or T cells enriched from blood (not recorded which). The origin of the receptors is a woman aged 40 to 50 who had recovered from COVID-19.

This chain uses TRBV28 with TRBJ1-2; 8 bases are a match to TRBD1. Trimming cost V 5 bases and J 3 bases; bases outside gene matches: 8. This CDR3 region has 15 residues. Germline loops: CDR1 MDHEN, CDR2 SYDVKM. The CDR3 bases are TGTGCCAGCAGTGTTTATGGACAGGGACACTATGGCTACACCTTC. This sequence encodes CASSVYGQGHYGYTF.

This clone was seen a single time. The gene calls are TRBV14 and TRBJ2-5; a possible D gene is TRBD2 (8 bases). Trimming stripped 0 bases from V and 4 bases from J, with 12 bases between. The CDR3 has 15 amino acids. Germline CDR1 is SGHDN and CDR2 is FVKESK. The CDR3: CASSQDREGAETQYF. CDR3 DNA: TGTGCCAGCAGCCAAGATCGGGAGGGGGCAGAGACCCAGTACTTC. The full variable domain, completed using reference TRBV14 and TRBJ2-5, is EAGVTQFPSHSVIEKGQTVTLRCDPISGHDNLYWYRRVMGKEIKFLLHFVKESKQDESGMPNNRFLAERTGGTYSTLKVQPAELEDSGVYFCASSQDREGAETQYFGPGTRLLVL.

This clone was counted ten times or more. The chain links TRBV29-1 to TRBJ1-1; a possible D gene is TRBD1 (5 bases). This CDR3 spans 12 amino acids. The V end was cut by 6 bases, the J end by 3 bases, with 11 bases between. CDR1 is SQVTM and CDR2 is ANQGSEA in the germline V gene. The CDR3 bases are TGCAGCGTCGTACAGGCTTACACTGAAGCTTTCTTT. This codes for CSVVQAYTEAFF. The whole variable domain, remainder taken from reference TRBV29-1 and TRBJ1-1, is SAVISQKPSRDICQRGTSLTIQCQVDSQVTMMFWYRQQPGQSLTLIATANQGSEATYESGFVIDKFPISRPNLTFSTLTVSNMSPEDSSIYLCSVVQAYTEAFFGQGTRLTVV.

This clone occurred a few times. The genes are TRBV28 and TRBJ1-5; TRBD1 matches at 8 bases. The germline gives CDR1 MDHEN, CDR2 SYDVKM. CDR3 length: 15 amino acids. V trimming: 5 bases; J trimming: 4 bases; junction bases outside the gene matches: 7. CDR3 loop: CASSAQTGANQPQHF. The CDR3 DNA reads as TGTGCCAGCAGTGCTCAGACAGGGGCGAATCAGCCCCAGCATTTT.

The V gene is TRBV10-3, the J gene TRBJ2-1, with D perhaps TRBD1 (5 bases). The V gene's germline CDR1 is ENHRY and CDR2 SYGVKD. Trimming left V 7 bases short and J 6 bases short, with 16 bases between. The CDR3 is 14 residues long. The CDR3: CAITRAEVGNEQFF. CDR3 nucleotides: TGTGCCATCACCAGGGCCGAGGTGGGCAATGAGCAGTTCTTC.

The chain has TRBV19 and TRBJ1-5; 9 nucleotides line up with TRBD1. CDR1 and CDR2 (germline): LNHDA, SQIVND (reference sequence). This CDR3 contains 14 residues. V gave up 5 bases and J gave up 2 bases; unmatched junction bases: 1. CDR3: CASSWTGGNQPQHF. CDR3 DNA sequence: TGTGCCAGTAGTTGGACAGGGGGCAATCAGCCCCAGCATTTT.

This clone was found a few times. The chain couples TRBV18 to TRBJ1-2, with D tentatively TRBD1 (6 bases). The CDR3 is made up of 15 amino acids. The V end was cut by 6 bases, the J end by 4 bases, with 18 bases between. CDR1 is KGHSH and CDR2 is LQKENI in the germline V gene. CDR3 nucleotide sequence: TGTGCCAGCTCGCTCCAAGACAGGTTGATCTATGGCTACACCTTC. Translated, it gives CASSLQDRLIYGYTF.

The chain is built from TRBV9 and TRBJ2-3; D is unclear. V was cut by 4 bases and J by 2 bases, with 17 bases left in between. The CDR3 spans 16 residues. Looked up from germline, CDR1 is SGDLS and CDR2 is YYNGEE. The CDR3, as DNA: TGTGCCAGCAGCCCCCCAGGATCGGCAGCCACAGATACGCAGTATTTT. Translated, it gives CASSPPGSAATDTQYF.

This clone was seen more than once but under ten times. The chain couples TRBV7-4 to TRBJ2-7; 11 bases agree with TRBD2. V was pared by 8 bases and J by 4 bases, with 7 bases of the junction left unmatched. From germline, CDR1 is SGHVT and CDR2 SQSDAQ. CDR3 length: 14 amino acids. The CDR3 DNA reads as TGTGCCAGCGGCCGACTAGCGGGACCTTACGAGCAGTACTTC. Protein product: CASGRLAGPYEQYF.

The DNA for the CDR3 is TGCAGCGTTATGGTACAGGCTAATCAGCCCCAGCATTTT. This translates into CSVMVQANQPQHF. This chain connects TRBV29-1 to TRBJ1-5, with TRBD1 as a possible D gene (5 bases). Germline CDR1 reads SQVTM; CDR2 reads ANQGSEA. This CDR3 has 13 residues. The V end lost 5 bases, the J end lost 4 bases, and 12 bases lay between the germline ends.

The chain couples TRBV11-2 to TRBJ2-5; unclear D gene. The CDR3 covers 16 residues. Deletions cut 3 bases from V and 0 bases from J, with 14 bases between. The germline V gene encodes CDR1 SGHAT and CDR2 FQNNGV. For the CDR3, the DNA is TGTGCCAGCAGCTTTACCGGGTCCCCATACCAAGAGACCCAGTACTTC. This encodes CASSFTGSPYQETQYF.

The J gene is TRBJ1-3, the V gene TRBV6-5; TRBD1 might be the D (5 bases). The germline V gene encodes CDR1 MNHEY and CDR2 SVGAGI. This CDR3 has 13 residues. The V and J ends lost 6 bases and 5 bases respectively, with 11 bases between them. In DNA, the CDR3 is TGTGCCAGCAGAAATGGGGCGAGAAACACCATATATTTT. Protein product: CASRNGARNTIYF.

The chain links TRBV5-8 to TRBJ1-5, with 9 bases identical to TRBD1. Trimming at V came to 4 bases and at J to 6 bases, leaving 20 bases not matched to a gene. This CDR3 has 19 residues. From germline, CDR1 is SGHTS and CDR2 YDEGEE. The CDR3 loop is CASSGPGQGSLRRGQPQHF. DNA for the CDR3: TGTGCCAGCAGCGGGCCGGGACAGGGAAGTCTTAGACGCGGTCAGCCCCAGCATTTT.

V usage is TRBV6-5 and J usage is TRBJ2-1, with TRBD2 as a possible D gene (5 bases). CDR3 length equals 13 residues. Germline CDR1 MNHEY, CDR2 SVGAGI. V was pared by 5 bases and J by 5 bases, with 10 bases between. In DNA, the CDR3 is TGTGCCAGCAGTCGGAGCGGAGACAATGAGCAGTTCTTC. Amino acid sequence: CASSRSGDNEQFF.

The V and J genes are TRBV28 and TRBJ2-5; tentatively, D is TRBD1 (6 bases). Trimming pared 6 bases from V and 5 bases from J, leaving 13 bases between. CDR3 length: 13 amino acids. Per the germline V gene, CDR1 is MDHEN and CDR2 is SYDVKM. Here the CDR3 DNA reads TGTGCCAGCAGGGGACACTCGCGGGAGACCCAGTACTTC. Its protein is CASRGHSRETQYF.

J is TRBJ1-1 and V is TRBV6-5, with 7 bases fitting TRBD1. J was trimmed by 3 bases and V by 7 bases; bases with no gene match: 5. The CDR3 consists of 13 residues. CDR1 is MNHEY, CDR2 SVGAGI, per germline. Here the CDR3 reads CASTVGQHTEAFF. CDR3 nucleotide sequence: TGTGCCAGCACTGTGGGACAGCACACTGAAGCTTTCTTT.

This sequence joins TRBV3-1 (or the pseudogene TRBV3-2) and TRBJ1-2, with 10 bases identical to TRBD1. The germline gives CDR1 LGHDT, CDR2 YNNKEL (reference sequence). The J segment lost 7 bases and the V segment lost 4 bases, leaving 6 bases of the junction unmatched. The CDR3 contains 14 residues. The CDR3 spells CASSRQGARPGYTF. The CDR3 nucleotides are TGTGCCAGCAGCCGACAGGGGGCTAGACCTGGCTACACCTTC.

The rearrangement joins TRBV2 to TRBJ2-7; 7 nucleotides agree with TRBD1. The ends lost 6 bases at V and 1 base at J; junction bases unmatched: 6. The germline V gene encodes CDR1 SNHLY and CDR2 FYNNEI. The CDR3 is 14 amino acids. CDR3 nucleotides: TGTGCCAGCAGCCGGGACAGAGGGTCCTACGAGCAGTACTTC. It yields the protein CASSRDRGSYEQYF.

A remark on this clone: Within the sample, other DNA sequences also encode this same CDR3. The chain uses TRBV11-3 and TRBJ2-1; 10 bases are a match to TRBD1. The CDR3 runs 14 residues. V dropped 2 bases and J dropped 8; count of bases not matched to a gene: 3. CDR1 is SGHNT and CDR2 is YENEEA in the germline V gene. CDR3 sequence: CASSLRQGADEQFF. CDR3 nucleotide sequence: TGTGCCAGCAGCTTAAGACAGGGGGCCGATGAGCAGTTCTTC. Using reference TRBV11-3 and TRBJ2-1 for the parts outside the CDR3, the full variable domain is EAGVVQSPRYKIIEKKQPVAFWCNPISGHNTLYWYLQNLGQGPELLIRYENEEAVDDSQLPKDRFSAERLKGVDSTLKIQPAELGDSAVYLCASSLRQGADEQFFGPGTRLTVL.